The sequence of this T cell receptor beta chain was determined in a study of early T cells in non-severe SARS-CoV-2 infection. Overall study: The sequenced material was bulk RNA from unsorted whole blood, and its chains were unpaired. Study-wide results and limits: VDJdb-based annotation leaned toward anti-spike CD8 responses and missed private and CD4 specificities.

Germline V gene data show CDR1 as PRHDT and CDR2 as FYEKMQ (reference sequence). The CDR3 is made up of 17 amino acids. The V segment lost 5 bases and the J segment 7 bases; nucleotides outside the gene matches: 10. In the library, individual cDNA molecules carried attached unique molecular identifiers. TCRdb processed the 5' RACE reads anew with MiXCR; each CDR3 protein has one entry. The table has more than 90,000 distinct CDR3 sequences, more than 9.5% seen once; the top ten hold around 5.4%. This clonotype was detected many times. As yet, its antigen is unknown. The clonotype was recovered from an adult who was a healthcare worker with PCR-confirmed SARS-CoV-2 infection or an uninfected control (not recorded which). Material: whole blood. The chain combines TRBV13 with TRBJ2-1, with TRBD2 identical over 14 bases. CDR3 DNA sequence: TGTGCCAGCAGCGTCGCGACTAGCGGGAGGGTTAGGAATGAGCAGTTCTTC. It codes for CASSVATSGRVRNEQFF.